The 31 T cell receptor beta chains listed next were all sequenced from one sample in a study of cytomegalovirus exposure and HLA in healthy donors (dated by TCRdb to the late 2010s). Library preparation employed the immunoSEQ multiplex PCR assay. TCRdb carries this immuneACCESS record with in-frame sequences only. Its versions omit some clonotypes, under half of them owing to an unresolved V gene in the studies checked, with the rest unexplained. This sample lists about 270,000 clones; approximately 83% were detected once. The top ten constitute 1% of the sample. Material: PBMCs. The source of these receptors is a woman younger than 30 in good health and CMV-seronegative.

About this clone itself: Additional DNA sequences in this sample encode the identical CDR3. The chain is built from TRBV4-3 and TRBJ2-1, with D maybe TRBD2 (6 bases). The CDR3 runs 14 residues. The germline gives CDR1 LGHNA, CDR2 YSLEER. V shed 0 bases and J shed 4 bases, with 7 bases lying between them. The CDR3 loop reads CASSQDSGYNEQFF. CDR3 DNA: TGCGCCAGCAGCCAAGATAGCGGTTACAATGAGCAGTTCTTC.

The V gene is TRBV5-1, the J gene TRBJ1-2; 8 bases fit TRBD1. Germline V gives CDR1 SGHRS, CDR2 YFSETQ. The CDR3 sequence is 15 residues long. V dropped 3 bases and J dropped 2; count of bases not matched to a gene: 6. The CDR3 DNA is TGCGCCAGCAGCTATTCAGGGGGCGCGAACTATGGCTACACCTTC. It yields the protein CASSYSGGANYGYTF.

J is TRBJ2-5 and V is TRBV4-3; 9 bases map to TRBD1. Per the germline V gene, CDR1 is LGHNA and CDR2 is YSLEER. Trimming removed 4 bases from V and 5 bases from J; junction bases left unmatched: 5. This CDR3 has 14 amino acids. The CDR3 is CASSLGTGKETQYF. The CDR3 region has the DNA TGCGCCAGCAGCCTAGGGACAGGGAAGGAGACCCAGTACTTC.

The V and J genes are TRBV6-5 and TRBJ2-2; D perhaps matches TRBD1 (6 bases). There are 15 residues in the CDR3. Trimming took 8 bases from V and 0 from J, leaving 13 bases between them. The germline CDR1 and CDR2 sequences are MNHEY and SVGAGI. CDR3 in amino acids: CASRPGTTNTGELFF. CDR3 in DNA: TGTGCCAGCCGCCCCGGGACAACGAACACCGGGGAGCTGTTTTTT.

This chain connects TRBV6-5 to TRBJ2-7; D gene unclear. This CDR3 has 16 residues. V gave up 0 bases and J gave up 4 bases, with 16 bases separating them. Germline V gives CDR1 MNHEY, CDR2 SVGAGI. The CDR3 loop is CASSYSSGQSSYEQYF. CDR3 in DNA: TGTGCCAGCAGTTACTCGAGTGGGCAATCCTCTTACGAGCAGTACTTC.

The chain carries TRBV19 and TRBJ1-1, with D unclear. Germline lookup yields CDR1 LNHDA and CDR2 SQIVND (reference sequence). V dropped 5 bases and J dropped 8 bases, with 15 bases sitting between them. CDR3 length: 13 amino acids. The CDR3 nucleotides are TGTGCCAGTAGTCCCTTTAATCCTCCCGAAGCTTTCTTT. Translating gives CASSPFNPPEAFF.

The chain recombines TRBV18 with TRBJ2-2; 7 bases are shared with TRBD1. CDR1 is KGHSH, CDR2 LQKENI, per germline. The ends lost 3 bases at V and 6 bases at J; junction bases unmatched: 7. This CDR3 is 15 amino acids long. CDR3 sequence: CASSPPGTVAGELFF. The CDR3 region has the DNA TGTGCCAGCTCACCTCCGGGGACAGTGGCCGGGGAGCTGTTTTTT. Full variable domain (missing parts from reference TRBV18 and TRBJ2-2): NAGVMQNPRHLVRRRGQEARLRCSPMKGHSHVYWYRQLPEEGLKFMVYLQKENIIDESGMPKERFSAEFPKEGPSILRIQQVVRGDSAAYFCASSPPGTVAGELFFGEGSRLTVL.

This chain uses TRBV27 with TRBJ2-7, with 13 bases lining up with TRBD2. The CDR3 is made up of 17 amino acids. Trimming at V came to 6 bases and at J to 0 bases, leaving 8 bases not matched to a gene. In germline, CDR1 is MNHEY, CDR2 SMNVEV (reference sequence). CDR3 sequence (DNA): TGTGCCAGCAGCCCACTTCGACTAGCGGGGGGCTCCTACGAGCAGTACTTC. Protein sequence: CASSPLRLAGGSYEQYF.

This chain links TRBV6-5 with TRBJ2-3, with D perhaps given as TRBD1 or TRBD2 (5 bases each). V was pared by 6 bases and J by 2 bases, with 18 bases between. The CDR3 covers 16 residues. The germline V gene encodes CDR1 MNHEY and CDR2 SVGAGI. CDR3 protein: CASSYGAEYYTDTQYF. DNA of the CDR3: TGTGCCAGCAGCTACGGGGCGGAATATTACACAGATACGCAGTATTTT.

The V and J genes are TRBV4-1 and TRBJ1-5, with TRBD1 matching over 7 bases. This CDR3 has 17 amino acids. V gave up 2 bases and J gave up 4 bases; unmatched junction bases: 11. The V gene's germline CDR1 is MGHRA and CDR2 YSYEKL. CDR3 region: CASSQPGGDRENQPQHF. CDR3 in DNA: TGCGCCAGCAGCCAACCCGGGGGGGACAGAGAAAATCAGCCCCAGCATTTT.

The gene calls are TRBV7-9 and TRBJ2-7; the match to TRBD1 covers 8 bases. This CDR3 region has 13 residues. The junction had 1 base not matched to a gene; V was cut back by 3 bases and J by 3 bases. CDR1 SEHNR and CDR2 FQNEAQ come from the germline V gene (reference sequence). CDR3 bases: TGTGCCAGCAGCTTCGACAGGGGCTACGAGCAGTACTTC. Its protein is CASSFDRGYEQYF.

This clone turned up a few times. This chain connects TRBV19 to TRBJ1-3; D not resolved. The CDR3 has 15 residues. Germline-derived CDR1 and CDR2 are LNHDA and SQIVND (reference sequence). V lost 3 bases and J lost 0, with 9 bases in between. CDR3 DNA sequence: TGTGCCAGTAGTATTGGCAGATACTCTGGAAACACCATATATTTT. Translated, it gives CASSIGRYSGNTIYF.

This clone has just a few counts. The CDR3 spells CSATSYGYTF. The CDR3 DNA reads as TGCAGTGCGACAAGCTATGGCTACACCTTC. This chain joins TRBV20-1 and TRBJ1-2; no reliable D call. Germline loops: CDR1 DFQATT, CDR2 SNEGSKA (reference sequence). V lost 6 bases and J 4 bases, leaving 6 bases between the germline ends. The CDR3 spans 10 residues.

The chain is built from TRBV4-1 and TRBJ2-1; TRBD2 agrees at 7 bases. CDR1 is MGHRA, CDR2 YSYEKL, per germline. J was trimmed by 1 base and V by 4 bases; bases with no gene match: 13. The CDR3 consists of 18 residues. This chain's CDR3 is CASSRTGAGTTSYNEQFF. The CDR3 DNA sequence: TGCGCCAGCAGCCGAACGGGCGCCGGGACTACTTCCTACAATGAGCAGTTCTTC.

The J gene is TRBJ1-2, the V gene TRBV28; possibly TRBD1 for D (6 bases). The V end lost 5 bases, the J end lost 4 bases, and 14 bases lay between the germline ends. Germline CDR1 MDHEN, CDR2 SYDVKM. The CDR3 has 14 residues. The CDR3 bases are TGTGCCAGCAGTCTAGGGGGGGCCGGCTATGGCTACACCTTC. Protein product: CASSLGGAGYGYTF.

The V and J genes are TRBV14 and TRBJ1-6; D remains unclear. This CDR3 has 18 residues. The V end lost 1 base, the J end lost 8 bases, and 21 bases lay between the germline ends. Germline loops: CDR1 SGHDN, CDR2 FVKESK. In nucleotides, the CDR3 is TGTGCCAGCAGCCAAGGTCCCGCCGGACTCGCAACGGATTCACCCCTCCACTTT. Translated, it gives CASSQGPAGLATDSPLHF.

The CDR3 is CASSQDSERPQHF. The CDR3 DNA reads as TGTGCCAGCAGCCAAGACAGCGAGCGGCCCCAGCATTTT. This rearrangement joins TRBV4-2 to TRBJ1-5; no definite D call. Trimming left V 0 bases short and J 9 bases short, with 9 bases between. Germline-derived CDR1 and CDR2 are LGHNA and YNFKEQ. The CDR3 length is 13 residues.

The chain recombines TRBV2 with TRBJ1-5; the D is unclear. V was trimmed by 4 bases and J by 9 bases, leaving 10 bases between them. Germline loops: CDR1 SNHLY, CDR2 FYNNEI. There are 12 residues in the CDR3. CDR3 sequence: CASSGDGWPQHF. In DNA form, the CDR3 reads TGTGCCAGCAGTGGTGACGGGTGGCCCCAGCATTTT.

In its sample, this clone was seen once. The gene calls are TRBV28 and TRBJ2-2; D is unclear. The germline V and J ends were trimmed by 6 bases and 1 base, with 3 bases remaining between them. Looked up from germline, CDR1 is MDHEN and CDR2 is SYDVKM. The CDR3 is 12 residues long. CDR3 DNA: TGTGCCAGCAGCGGGAACACCGGGGAGCTGTTTTTT. Translated: CASSGNTGELFF.

The genes are TRBV2 and TRBJ1-5; 7 bases are shared with TRBD1. With 3 bases clipped from V and 2 bases from J, the junction kept 7 bases outside the gene matches. The CDR3 covers 16 residues. Germline V gives CDR1 SNHLY, CDR2 FYNNEI. The CDR3 sequence: CASSEQGGRGNQPQHF. DNA for the CDR3: TGTGCCAGCAGTGAGCAGGGGGGAAGGGGCAATCAGCCCCAGCATTTT. The full variable domain, rest sourced from reference TRBV2 and TRBJ1-5, is EPEVTQTPSHQVTQMGQEVILRCVPISNHLYFYWYRQILGQKVEFLVSFYNNEISEKSEIFDDQFSVERPDGSNFTLKIRSTKLEDSAMYFCASSEQGGRGNQPQHFGDGTRLSIL.

This clone was counted only a few times. The DNA for the CDR3 is TGTGCCAGCAGTGAGGGGACAGGGGATCTGGTGAAGCAGTACTTC. Translated, it gives CASSEGTGDLVKQYF. V is TRBV6-1 and J is TRBJ2-7; the match to TRBD1 covers 10 bases. Germline V CDR1 and CDR2: MNHNS, SASEGT. The length of the CDR3 is 15 residues. Germline trimming cut 3 bases from V and 8 bases from J; bases unmatched to any gene: 10.

V is TRBV27 and J is TRBJ2-1, with D maybe TRBD2 (6 bases). Germline V lookup: CDR1 MNHEY, CDR2 SMNVEV (reference sequence). V was clipped by 6 bases and J by 8 bases, with 29 bases between them. CDR3 length equals 18 residues. DNA for the CDR3: TGTGCCAGCAGACCCAAGTTCGGCGGGACGCCTCGGCGCGATGAGCAGTTCTTC. This gives the protein CASRPKFGGTPRRDEQFF.

This clone appeared a single time. This rearrangement joins TRBV5-1 to TRBJ2-5, with TRBD1 identical over 8 bases. The CDR3 has 14 residues. The V gene's germline CDR1 is SGHRS and CDR2 YFSETQ. V was pared by 4 bases and J by 1 base, with 3 bases of the junction left unmatched. The CDR3 spells CASSDQGAQETQYF. The CDR3 coding sequence is TGCGCCAGCAGCGACCAGGGGGCCCAAGAGACCCAGTACTTC.

This chain connects TRBV13 to TRBJ2-7; 8 positions agree with TRBD1. V trimming: 0 bases; J trimming: 2 bases; junction bases outside the gene matches: 0. From germline, CDR1 is PRHDT and CDR2 FYEKMQ (reference sequence). This CDR3 comprises 14 residues. The CDR3 reads CASSLGQGAYEQYF. In nucleotides, the CDR3 is TGTGCCAGCAGCTTAGGACAGGGGGCCTACGAGCAGTACTTC.

The table lists this clone with a count of one. The V and J genes are TRBV30 and TRBJ2-2, with 12 bases fitting TRBD1. The V gene end was trimmed by 5 bases and the J gene end by 0 bases; junction bases not matched to a gene: 1. The CDR3 consists of 15 residues. Looked up from germline, CDR1 is GTSNPN and CDR2 is SVGIG (reference sequence). Here the CDR3 reads CAWGTGGANTGELFF. The CDR3 DNA reads TGTGCCTGGGGGACAGGGGGCGCGAACACCGGGGAGCTGTTTTTT.

This clone was counted between two and nine times. This chain uses TRBV29-1 with TRBJ1-5, with D possibly matching TRBD1 (6 bases). The CDR3 is 12 residues long. Per the germline V gene, CDR1 is SQVTM and CDR2 is ANQGSEA. The ends were cut back, 7 bases at V and 6 bases at J, with 13 bases in the middle. Written as DNA, the CDR3 is TGCAGCGCCGCCCTGACAGGTCAGCCCCAGCATTTT. Its translation: CSAALTGQPQHF.

The rearrangement joins TRBV30 to TRBJ1-1; D not certain. The CDR3 length is 10 residues. Germline V lookup: CDR1 GTSNPN, CDR2 SVGIG (reference sequence). The ends were cut back, 2 bases at V and 9 bases at J, with 7 bases in the middle. The CDR3 DNA sequence: TGTGCCTGGAGTCCCCGTAAAGCTTTCTTT. This codes for CAWSPRKAFF.

In this sample, this clone turned up once. The chain links TRBV7-2 to TRBJ2-7; the D gene is possibly TRBD1 (5 bases). Trimming took 5 bases from V and 1 from J, leaving 12 bases between them. The CDR3 is made up of 14 amino acids. Germline lookup yields CDR1 SGHTA and CDR2 FQGNSA. This chain's CDR3 is CASSAQATSYEQYF. In DNA, the CDR3 is TGTGCCAGCAGCGCACAGGCGACTTCCTACGAGCAGTACTTC. Complete variable domain (other parts from reference TRBV7-2 and TRBJ2-7): GAGVSQSPSNKVTEKGKDVELRCDPISGHTALYWYRQSLGQGLEFLIYFQGNSAPDKSGLPSDRFSAERTGGSVSTLTIQRTQQEDSAVYLCASSAQATSYEQYFGPGTRLTVT.

The V gene is TRBV5-5, the J gene TRBJ1-5, with D maybe TRBD1 (5 bases). In germline, CDR1 is SGHKS, CDR2 YYEKEE (reference sequence). The V and J ends lost 0 bases and 3 bases respectively, with 16 bases between them. The CDR3 has 17 residues. The CDR3 DNA reads TGTGCCAGCAGCTTGGTCCCAGGGCTGGAGCCCAATCAGCCCCAGCATTTT. It specifies CASSLVPGLEPNQPQHF.

This sequence joins TRBV11-2 and TRBJ2-7, with TRBD2 matching 9 bases. Germline CDR1 is SGHAT and CDR2 is FQNNGV. This CDR3 comprises 17 residues. J gave up 5 bases and V 5 bases, and 16 bases lay outside the gene matches. The CDR3 spells CASSAGLARPPINEQYF. DNA for the CDR3: TGTGCCAGCAGCGCGGGACTAGCCAGACCGCCAATAAACGAGCAGTACTTC.

The chain carries TRBV5-1 and TRBJ2-5; a possible D gene is TRBD2 (6 bases). Per germline, CDR1 SGHRS and CDR2 YFSETQ. The CDR3 length is 15 residues. V dropped 4 bases and J dropped 5 bases, with 18 bases sitting between them. The DNA of the CDR3 is TGCGCCAGCAGCCCGGCGGTAGCCCGGGAGGAGACCCAGTACTTC. Protein product: CASSPAVAREETQYF.